This TCR beta chain was identified in a study of T-cell reconstitution after alpha-beta-depleted transplantation in children. TCRbeta library preparation incorporated unique molecular identifiers. TCRdb ran MiXCR on the PCR reads and lists one entry per CDR3 protein. There are around 600,000 distinct CDR3 sequences in the sample; 10% to 13% occur only once, and less than 5% lies in the top ten. This clonotype has ten or more counts. Here the sequenced sample was PBMCs from the stem cell graft donor, taken from the stem cell graft. This sequence originates from a human donor who donated a stem cell graft to a child with acute myeloid leukemia.

The CDR3 DNA follows: TGCGCCAGCAGCGGCGGACAGTCTCTGAACACTGAAGCTTTCTTT. Amino acids: CASSGGQSLNTEAFF. The chain joins TRBV5-1 to TRBJ1-1, with D possibly being TRBD1 (6 bases). The CDR3 runs to 15 residues. V lost 4 bases and J 0 bases, leaving 13 bases between the germline ends. Germline loops: CDR1 SGHRS, CDR2 YFSETQ.